These 15 T cell receptor beta chains came from one sample sequenced in a study of T cell changes during pregnancy in multiple sclerosis. Produced via immunoSEQ multiplex PCR; TCRdb's table is partial and in-frame only. There are tens of thousands of clones in the sample; 90% to 95% occur only once, and about 0.45% lies in the top ten. This specimen was CD4+ T cells from peripheral blood mononuclear cells, taken before pregnancy. The receptors stem from a female donor with multiple sclerosis, enrolled in a pregnancy study.

This clone was seen a single time. The V call is TRBV9, the J call TRBJ1-4; D gene uncertain. Germline assignment: CDR1 SGDLS and CDR2 YYNGEE. This CDR3 is built from 14 residues. V lost 3 bases, J lost 4 bases, and 10 bases lay in between. This CDR3 reads CASSAGVVNEKLFF. CDR3 bases: TGTGCCAGCAGCGCCGGGGTAGTTAATGAAAAACTGTTTTTT.

This chain links TRBV10-3 with TRBJ1-5, with 9 bases lining up with TRBD1. Germline V gene data show CDR1 as ENHRY and CDR2 as SYGVKD. The CDR3 contains 15 residues. V lost 6 bases, J lost 6 bases, and 9 bases stayed unmatched. CDR3 protein: CAISMDRGWVQPQHF. CDR3 nucleotide sequence: TGTGCCATCAGCATGGACAGGGGATGGGTTCAGCCCCAGCATTTT.

The chain links TRBV6-5 to TRBJ1-1, with 9 nucleotides matching TRBD1. V was pared by 3 bases and J by 4 bases, with 3 bases of the junction left unmatched. Germline V gene data show CDR1 as MNHEY and CDR2 as SVGAGI. The length of the CDR3 is 14 residues. The CDR3 DNA sequence: TGTGCCAGCAGTTATCAGACAGGGGGCACTGAAGCTTTCTTT. Amino acids: CASSYQTGGTEAFF.

This sequence joins TRBV19 and TRBJ2-7; D perhaps matches TRBD1 (6 bases). CDR1 and CDR2 (germline): LNHDA, SQIVND (reference sequence). Trimming pared 6 bases from V and 5 bases from J, leaving 14 bases between. The CDR3 has 13 amino acids. In DNA form, the CDR3 reads TGTGCCAGTAGGGACAGACAAAAAAACGAGCAGTACTTC. It specifies CASRDRQKNEQYF.

This chain links TRBV5-1 with TRBJ2-7, with D maybe TRBD1 (6 bases). V lost 4 bases and J lost 2, with 10 bases in between. The CDR3 loop spans 13 amino acids. Germline CDR1 reads SGHRS; CDR2 reads YFSETQ. As DNA, the CDR3 is TGCGCCAGCAGCCCCCGGACAGCCTACGAGCAGTACTTC. It specifies CASSPRTAYEQYF.

This clone appeared once. The chain is built from TRBV7-8 and TRBJ2-3; 8 bases map to TRBD2. The CDR3 is 18 residues long. V lost 1 base to trimming and J lost 5 bases; unmatched junction nucleotides: 14. Germline V CDR1 and CDR2: SGHVS, FQNEAQ. CDR3 sequence: CASSLGKWSEREIDTQYF. DNA of the CDR3: TGTGCCAGCAGCTTAGGGAAGTGGTCTGAGCGGGAGATAGATACGCAGTATTTT. Looking up the rest from reference TRBV7-8 and TRBJ2-3 gives the full variable domain: GAGVSQSPRYKVAKRGQDVALRCDPISGHVSLFWYQQALGQGPEFLTYFQNEAQLDKSGLPSDRFFAERPEGSVSTLKIQRTQQEDSAVYLCASSLGKWSEREIDTQYFGPGTRLTVL.

The chain recombines TRBV29-1 with TRBJ2-5, with 9 bases fitting TRBD1. V gave up 6 bases and J gave up 4 bases; unmatched junction bases: 6. Germline lookup yields CDR1 SQVTM and CDR2 ANQGSEA. The CDR3 runs to 13 residues. Here the CDR3 DNA reads TGCAGCGTCGGGGACAGGGTGGCAGAGACCCAGTACTTC. Translation: CSVGDRVAETQYF.

The rearrangement joins TRBV7-9 to TRBJ2-3; D perhaps matches TRBD2 (6 bases). The CDR3 covers 15 residues. Germline lookup yields CDR1 SEHNR and CDR2 FQNEAQ (reference sequence). V dropped 1 base and J dropped 5 bases, with 13 bases sitting between them. The CDR3 DNA follows: TGTGCCAGCAGCTTAGATGGGCGGGAACAAGATACGCAGTATTTT. This gives the protein CASSLDGREQDTQYF.

The chain carries TRBV25-1 and TRBJ2-5, with D maybe TRBD1 (5 bases). CDR3 length: 15 residues. Germline V gives CDR1 MGHDK, CDR2 SYGVNS. V was trimmed by 2 bases and J by 5 bases, leaving 15 bases between them. The CDR3 spells CASSEVAGLRETQYF. The CDR3 DNA follows: TGTGCCAGCAGTGAAGTGGCAGGGTTGCGGGAGACCCAGTACTTC.

The rearrangement links TRBV28 to TRBJ2-3; TRBD2 agrees at 11 bases. CDR1 MDHEN and CDR2 SYDVKM come from the germline V gene. V shed 8 bases, J shed 2 bases, and the junction held 3 bases outside the gene matches. CDR3 length: 14 residues. CDR3 DNA sequence: TGTGCCAGCGGGACTAGCGGAACCACAGATACGCAGTATTTT. Translating it yields CASGTSGTTDTQYF.

The gene calls are TRBV5-6 and TRBJ2-3; TRBD2 matches at 11 bases. The ends lost 5 bases at V and 0 bases at J; junction bases unmatched: 11. The germline V gene encodes CDR1 SGHDT and CDR2 YYEEEE. The CDR3 covers 18 residues. CDR3 region: CASSKLAGVGVSTDTQYF. For the CDR3, the DNA is TGTGCCAGCAGTAAACTAGCGGGAGTAGGGGTTAGCACAGATACGCAGTATTTT.

The rearrangement uses TRBV7-2 and TRBJ2-6, with a tentative D call TRBD2 (6 bases). V was shortened by 2 bases and J by 3 bases, with 14 bases between the two germline ends. The length of the CDR3 is 17 residues. Per germline, CDR1 SGHTA and CDR2 FQGNSA. CDR3 nucleotide sequence: TGTGCCAGCAGCTTAATCGGGGGAAGAAGTGGGGCCAACGTCCTGACTTTC. Encoded protein: CASSLIGGRSGANVLTF. The full variable domain, rest sourced from reference TRBV7-2 and TRBJ2-6, is GAGVSQSPSNKVTEKGKDVELRCDPISGHTALYWYRQSLGQGLEFLIYFQGNSAPDKSGLPSDRFSAERTGGSVSTLTIQRTQQEDSAVYLCASSLIGGRSGANVLTFGAGSRLTVL.

The chain joins TRBV7-3 to TRBJ2-5, with 14 bases fitting TRBD2. From germline, CDR1 is SGHTA and CDR2 FQGTGA. Losses at the gene ends were 5 bases for V and 4 bases for J; bases not matched to a gene: 9. The CDR3 is 17 residues long. The CDR3 DNA follows: TGTGCCAGCAGCAAGACCGGACTAGCGGGAGGTGGAGAGACCCAGTACTTC. Translated: CASSKTGLAGGGETQYF.

This CDR3 reads CASSLYKSRGTEAFF. The CDR3 DNA reads TGTGCCAGCAGTTTATACAAGTCAAGGGGGACTGAAGCTTTCTTT. The J gene is TRBJ1-1, the V gene TRBV28; tentative D call: TRBD1 (6 bases). The CDR3 extends over 15 amino acids. Germline CDR1 reads MDHEN; CDR2 reads SYDVKM. Trimming removed 1 base from V and 5 bases from J, with 14 bases in between.

This clone was detected only once. This CDR3 reads CASSLLGGGANEQFF. CDR3 nucleotides: TGTGCCAGCAGCTTACTCGGCGGGGGGGCCAATGAGCAGTTCTTC. The rearrangement links TRBV7-2 to TRBJ2-1, with 9 bases fitting TRBD2. V shed 2 bases and J 6 bases; nucleotides not matched to a gene: 5. The length of the CDR3 is 15 residues. Germline lookup yields CDR1 SGHTA and CDR2 FQGNSA.